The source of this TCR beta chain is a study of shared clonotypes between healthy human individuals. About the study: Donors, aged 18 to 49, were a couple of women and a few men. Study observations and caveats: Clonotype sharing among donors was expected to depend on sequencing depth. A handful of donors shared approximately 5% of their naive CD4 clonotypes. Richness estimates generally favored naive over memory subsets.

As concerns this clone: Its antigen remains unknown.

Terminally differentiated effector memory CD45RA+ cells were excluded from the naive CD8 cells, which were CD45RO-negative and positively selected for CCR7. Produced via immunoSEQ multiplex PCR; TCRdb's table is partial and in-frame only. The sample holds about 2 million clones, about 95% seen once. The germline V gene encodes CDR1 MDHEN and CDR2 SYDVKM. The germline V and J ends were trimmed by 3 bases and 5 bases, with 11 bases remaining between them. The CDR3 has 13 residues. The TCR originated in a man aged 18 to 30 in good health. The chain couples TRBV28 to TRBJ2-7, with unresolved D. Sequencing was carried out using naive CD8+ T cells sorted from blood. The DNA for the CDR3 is TGTGCCAGCAGTTTTACCCCATCAAACGAGCAGTACTTC. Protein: CASSFTPSNEQYF.